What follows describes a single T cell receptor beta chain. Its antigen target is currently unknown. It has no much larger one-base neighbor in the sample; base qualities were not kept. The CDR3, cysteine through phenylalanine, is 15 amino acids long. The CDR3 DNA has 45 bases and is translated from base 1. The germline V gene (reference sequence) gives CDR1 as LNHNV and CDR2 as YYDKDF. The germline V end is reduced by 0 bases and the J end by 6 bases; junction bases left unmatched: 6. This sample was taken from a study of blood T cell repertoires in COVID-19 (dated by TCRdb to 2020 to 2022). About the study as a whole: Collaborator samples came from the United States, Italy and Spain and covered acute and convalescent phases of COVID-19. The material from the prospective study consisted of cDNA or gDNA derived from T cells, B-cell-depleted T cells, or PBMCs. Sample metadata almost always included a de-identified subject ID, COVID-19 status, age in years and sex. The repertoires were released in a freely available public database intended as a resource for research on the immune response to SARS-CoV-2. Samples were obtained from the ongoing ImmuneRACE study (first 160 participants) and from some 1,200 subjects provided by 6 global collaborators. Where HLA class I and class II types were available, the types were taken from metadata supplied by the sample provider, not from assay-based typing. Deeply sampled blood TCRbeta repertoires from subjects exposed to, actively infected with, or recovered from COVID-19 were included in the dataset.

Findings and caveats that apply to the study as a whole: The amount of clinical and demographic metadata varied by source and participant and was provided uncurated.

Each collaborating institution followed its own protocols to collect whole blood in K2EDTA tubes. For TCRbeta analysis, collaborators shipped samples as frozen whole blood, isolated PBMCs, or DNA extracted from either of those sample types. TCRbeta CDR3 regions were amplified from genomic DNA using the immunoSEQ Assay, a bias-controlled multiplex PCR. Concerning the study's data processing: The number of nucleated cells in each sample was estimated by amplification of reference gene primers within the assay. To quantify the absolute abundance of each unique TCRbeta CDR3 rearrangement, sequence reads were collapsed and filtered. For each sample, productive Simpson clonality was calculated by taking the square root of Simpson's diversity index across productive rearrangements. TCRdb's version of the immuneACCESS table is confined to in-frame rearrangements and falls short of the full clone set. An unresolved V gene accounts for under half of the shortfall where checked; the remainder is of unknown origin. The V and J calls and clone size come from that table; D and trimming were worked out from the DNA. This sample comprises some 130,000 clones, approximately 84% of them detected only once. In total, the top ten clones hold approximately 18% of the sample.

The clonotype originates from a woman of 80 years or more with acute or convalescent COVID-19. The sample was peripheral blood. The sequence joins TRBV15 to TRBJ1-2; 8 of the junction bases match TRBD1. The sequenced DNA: TGTGCCACCAGCAGAGATTTGCAGGGGGCGCATGGCTACACCTTC. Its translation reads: CATSRDLQGAHGYTF. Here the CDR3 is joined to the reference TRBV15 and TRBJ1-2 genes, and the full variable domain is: DAMVIQNPRYQVTQFGKPVTLSCSQTLNHNVMYWYQQKSSQAPKLLFHYYDKDFNNEADTPDNFQSRRPNTSFCFLDIRSPGLGDTAMYLCATSRDLQGAHGYTFGSGTRLTVV.